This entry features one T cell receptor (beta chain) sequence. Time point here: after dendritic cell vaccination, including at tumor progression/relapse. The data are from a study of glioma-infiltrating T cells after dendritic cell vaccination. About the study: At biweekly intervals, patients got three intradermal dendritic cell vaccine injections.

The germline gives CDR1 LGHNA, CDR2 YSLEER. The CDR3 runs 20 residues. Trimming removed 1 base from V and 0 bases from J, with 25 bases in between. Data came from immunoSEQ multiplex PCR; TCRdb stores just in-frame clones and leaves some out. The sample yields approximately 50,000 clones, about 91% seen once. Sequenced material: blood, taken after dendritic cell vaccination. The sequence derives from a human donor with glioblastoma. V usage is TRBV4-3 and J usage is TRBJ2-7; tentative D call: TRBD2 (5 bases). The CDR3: CASSQGNIVSGGPVSYEQYF. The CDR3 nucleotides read TGCGCCAGCAGCCAAGGAAATATTGTATCGGGCGGGCCCGTCTCCTACGAGCAGTACTTC.